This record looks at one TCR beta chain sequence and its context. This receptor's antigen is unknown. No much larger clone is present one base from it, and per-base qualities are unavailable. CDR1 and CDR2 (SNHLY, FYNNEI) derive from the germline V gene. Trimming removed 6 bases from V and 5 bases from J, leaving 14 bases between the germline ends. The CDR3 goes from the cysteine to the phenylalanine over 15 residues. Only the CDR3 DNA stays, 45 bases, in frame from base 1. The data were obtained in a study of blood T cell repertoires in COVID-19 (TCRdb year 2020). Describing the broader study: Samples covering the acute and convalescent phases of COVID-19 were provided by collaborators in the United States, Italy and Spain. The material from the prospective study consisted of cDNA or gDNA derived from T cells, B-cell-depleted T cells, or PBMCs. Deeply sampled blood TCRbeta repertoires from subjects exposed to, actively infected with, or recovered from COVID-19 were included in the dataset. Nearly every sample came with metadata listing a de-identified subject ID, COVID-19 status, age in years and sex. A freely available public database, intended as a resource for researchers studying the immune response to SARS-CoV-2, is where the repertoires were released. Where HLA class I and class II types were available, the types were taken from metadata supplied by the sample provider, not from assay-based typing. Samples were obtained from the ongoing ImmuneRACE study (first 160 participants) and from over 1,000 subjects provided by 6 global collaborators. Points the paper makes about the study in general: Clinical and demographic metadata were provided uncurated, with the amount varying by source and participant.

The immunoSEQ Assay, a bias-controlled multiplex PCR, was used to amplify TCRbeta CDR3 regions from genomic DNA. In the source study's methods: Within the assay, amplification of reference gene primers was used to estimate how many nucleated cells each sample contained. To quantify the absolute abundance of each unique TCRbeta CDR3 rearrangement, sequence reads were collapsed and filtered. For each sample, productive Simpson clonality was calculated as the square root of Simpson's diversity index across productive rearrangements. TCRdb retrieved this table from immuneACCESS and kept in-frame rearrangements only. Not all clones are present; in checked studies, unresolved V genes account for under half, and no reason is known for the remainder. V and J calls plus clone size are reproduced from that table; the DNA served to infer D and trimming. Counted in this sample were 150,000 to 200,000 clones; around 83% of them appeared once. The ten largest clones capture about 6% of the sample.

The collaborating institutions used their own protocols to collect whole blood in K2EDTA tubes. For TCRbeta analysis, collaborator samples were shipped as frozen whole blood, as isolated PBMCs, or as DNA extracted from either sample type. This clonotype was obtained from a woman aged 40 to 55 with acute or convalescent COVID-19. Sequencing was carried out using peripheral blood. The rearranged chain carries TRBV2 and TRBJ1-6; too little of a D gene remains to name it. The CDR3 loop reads CASRGGRSDNSPLHF. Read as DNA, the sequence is TGTGCCAGCAGGGGAGGACGGAGTGATAATTCACCCCTCCACTTT. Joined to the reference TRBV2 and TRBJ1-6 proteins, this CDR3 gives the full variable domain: EPEVTQTPSHQVTQMGQEVILRCVPISNHLYFYWYRQILGQKVEFLVSFYNNEISEKSEIFDDQFSVERPDGSNFTLKIRSTKLEDSAMYFCASRGGRSDNSPLHFGNGTRLTVT.